This T cell receptor beta chain appears in the sequencing data of a study of blood T cell repertoires in COVID-19. As processed by the authors: The authors estimated nucleated cell counts from reference gene primer amplification. TCRdb's copy holds only in-frame clones and misses some; the assay was immunoSEQ multiplex PCR. That table is the source of V, J and clone size, and D and trimming were worked out from the DNA. The table has roughly 230,000 clones, 75% to 85% seen once. The material sequenced was peripheral blood. The receptor's source is a human donor in a cohort sampled during active COVID-19.

CDR3 nucleotides: TGTGCCAGCAGTTATACCGGGACAGGTATATTCTACGAGCAGTACTTC. This gives the protein CASSYTGTGIFYEQYF. The J gene is TRBJ2-7, the V gene TRBV6-5, with 8 nucleotides matching TRBD1. The CDR3 sequence is 16 residues long. With 3 bases clipped from V and 3 bases from J, the junction kept 10 bases outside the gene matches. From germline, CDR1 is MNHEY and CDR2 SVGAGI.